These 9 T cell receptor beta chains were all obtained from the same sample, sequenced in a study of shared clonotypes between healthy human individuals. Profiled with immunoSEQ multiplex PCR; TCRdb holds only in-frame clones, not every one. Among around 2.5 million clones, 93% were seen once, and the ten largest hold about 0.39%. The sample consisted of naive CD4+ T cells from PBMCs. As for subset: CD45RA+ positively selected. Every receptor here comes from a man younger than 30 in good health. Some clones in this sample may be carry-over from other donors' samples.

CDR3 coding DNA: TGTGCCAGCAGCTTATTCCCTAGCGGGACCTTCCATGAGCAGTTCTTC. Translated: CASSLFPSGTFHEQFF. This rearrangement joins TRBV11-2 to TRBJ2-1; 9 bases agree with TRBD2. The trim removed 2 bases at V and 8 bases at J, leaving 10 bases unmatched. The length of the CDR3 is 16 residues. Germline V gene data show CDR1 as SGHAT and CDR2 as FQNNGV.

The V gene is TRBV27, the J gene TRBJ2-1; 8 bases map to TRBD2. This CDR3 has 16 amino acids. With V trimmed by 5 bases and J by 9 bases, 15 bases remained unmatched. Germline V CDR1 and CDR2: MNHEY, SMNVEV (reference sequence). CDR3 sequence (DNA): TGTGCCAGCAGTACCACCCCCGGGACTAGATCGAGTGAGCAGTTCTTC. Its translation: CASSTTPGTRSSEQFF.

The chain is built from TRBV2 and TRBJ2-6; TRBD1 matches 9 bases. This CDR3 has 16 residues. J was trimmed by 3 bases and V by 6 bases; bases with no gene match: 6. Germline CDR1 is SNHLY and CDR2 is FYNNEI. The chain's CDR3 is CASSYPGQGGANVLTF. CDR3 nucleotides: TGTGCCAGCAGCTACCCGGGACAGGGTGGGGCCAACGTCCTGACTTTC.

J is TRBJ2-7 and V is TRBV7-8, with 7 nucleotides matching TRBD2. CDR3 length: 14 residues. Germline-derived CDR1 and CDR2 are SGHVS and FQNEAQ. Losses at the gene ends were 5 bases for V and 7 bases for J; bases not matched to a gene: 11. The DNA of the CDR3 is TGTGCCAGCAGCCTCCGGGAAGGGAGGGCAGAGCAGTACTTC. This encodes CASSLREGRAEQYF.

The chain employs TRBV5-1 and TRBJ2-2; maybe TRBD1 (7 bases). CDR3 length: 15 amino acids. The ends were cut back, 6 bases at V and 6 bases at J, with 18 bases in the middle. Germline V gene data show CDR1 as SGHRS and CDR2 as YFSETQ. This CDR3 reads CASNQYRGGSGELFF. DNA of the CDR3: TGCGCCAGCAATCAATACAGGGGAGGATCCGGGGAGCTGTTTTTT.

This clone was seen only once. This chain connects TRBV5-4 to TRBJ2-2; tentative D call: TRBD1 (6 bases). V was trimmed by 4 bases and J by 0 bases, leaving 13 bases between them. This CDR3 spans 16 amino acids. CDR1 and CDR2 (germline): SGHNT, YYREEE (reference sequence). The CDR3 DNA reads TGTGCCAGCAGCGTACGACAGGCCCCGAACACCGGGGAGCTGTTTTTT. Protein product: CASSVRQAPNTGELFF.

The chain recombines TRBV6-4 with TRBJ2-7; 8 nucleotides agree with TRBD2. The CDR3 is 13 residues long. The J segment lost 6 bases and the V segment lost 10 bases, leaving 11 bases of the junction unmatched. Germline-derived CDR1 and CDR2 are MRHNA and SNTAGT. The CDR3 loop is CANHGTSYREQYF. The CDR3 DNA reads TGTGCCAACCACGGGACTAGTTATCGCGAGCAGTACTTC.

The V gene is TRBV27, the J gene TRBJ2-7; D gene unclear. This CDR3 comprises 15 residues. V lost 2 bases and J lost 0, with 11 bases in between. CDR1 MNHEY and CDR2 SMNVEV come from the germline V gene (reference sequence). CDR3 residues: CASSLGFFRSYEQYF. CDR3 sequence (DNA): TGTGCCAGCAGTTTAGGGTTCTTTCGCTCCTACGAGCAGTACTTC.

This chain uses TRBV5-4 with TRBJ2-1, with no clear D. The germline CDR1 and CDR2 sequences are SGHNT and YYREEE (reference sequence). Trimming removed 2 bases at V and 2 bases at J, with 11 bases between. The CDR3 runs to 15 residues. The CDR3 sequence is CASSFLSEPYNEQFF. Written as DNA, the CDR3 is TGTGCCAGCAGCTTTCTCAGCGAGCCCTACAATGAGCAGTTCTTC.